Included here is one T cell receptor (beta chain) sequence, with context. Trimming left V 6 bases short and J 3 bases short, with 15 bases between. Germline CDR1 LNHDA, CDR2 SQIVND (reference sequence). This CDR3 contains 14 residues. The data derive from a study of blood T cell repertoires in COVID-19. Study information: T cells, B-cell-depleted T cells, or PBMCs provided the cDNA or gDNA that served as material.

Membership in each cohort depended on participant-reported clinical history. Resolution of symptoms, clearance, or two negative PCRs was present in recovered Cohort 3 donors. Original handling: Nucleated cell number was recorded as an estimate derived from reference gene primer amplification. TCRdb's table, derived via immunoSEQ multiplex PCR, lists solely in-frame clones and lacks some. For V, J and clone size, that table is used; D and trimming come from the DNA. The repertoire consists of about 360,000 clones, with roughly 86% occurring once and the leading ten covering approximately 1.2%. Sequenced sample: PBMCs or T cells enriched from blood (not recorded which). The TCR comes from a man in his thirties or forties who had recovered from COVID-19. The chain joins TRBV19 to TRBJ2-7, with D perhaps matching TRBD2 (7 bases). CDR3 sequence: CASSRGRGVYEQYF. The CDR3 nucleotides read TGTGCCAGTAGCAGGGGCCGGGGGGTCTACGAGCAGTACTTC.